The 9 T cell receptor beta chains given below trace back to one sample, sequenced in a study of cytomegalovirus exposure and HLA in healthy donors. The study ran its PCR with 60 Vbeta and 13 Jbeta primers. Sequenced by immunoSEQ multiplex PCR; TCRdb stores in-frame clones only, minus some. This table holds over 150,000 clones, 80% found once. The sequenced sample was PBMCs. Source of these receptors: a boy aged 5-17 years in good health and CMV-seronegative.

The chain has TRBV12-2 and TRBJ2-1; the table assigns TRBD2, which was not confirmed against the DNA. TRBV12-2 is termed a pseudogene. This CDR3 has 17 amino acids. The CDR3 is CASRLGALAGSYNEQFF. DNA for the CDR3: TGTGCAAGTCGCTTAGGGGCCCTAGCGGGGAGCTACAATGAGCAGTTCTTC.

The genes are TRBV5-1 and TRBJ1-1; D perhaps matches TRBD1 (5 bases). The V end lost 4 bases, the J end lost 4 bases, and 17 bases lay between the germline ends. The CDR3 consists of 15 residues. Germline CDR1 and CDR2: SGHRS and YFSETQ. The CDR3: CASSPSGGGSTEAFF. As DNA, the CDR3 is TGCGCCAGCAGCCCCTCTGGGGGGGGTTCCACTGAAGCTTTCTTT.

J is TRBJ1-2 and V is TRBV6-1; D possibly corresponds to TRBD1 (6 bases). Germline V gene sequence: CDR1 MNHNS, CDR2 SASEGT. V was trimmed by 1 base and J by 10 bases, leaving 13 bases between them. This CDR3 has 13 amino acids. The CDR3 DNA is TGTGCCAGCAGTGAAGGAGGAAGGGGGATCTACACCTTC. This sequence encodes CASSEGGRGIYTF.

This sequence joins TRBV7-2 and TRBJ2-1; 8 bases fit TRBD2. V lost 5 bases and J lost 9; bases outside the gene matches: 12. CDR1 is SGHTA, CDR2 FQGNSA, per germline. The CDR3 sequence is 15 residues long. The CDR3 reads CASSIGTRSRTEQFF. The CDR3 region has the DNA TGTGCCAGCAGCATAGGGACTAGATCCCGAACTGAGCAGTTCTTC.

The rearrangement links TRBV11-2 to TRBJ2-4, with 9 bases aligning to TRBD1. Losses at the gene ends were 0 bases for V and 2 bases for J; bases not matched to a gene: 8. CDR1 and CDR2 (germline): SGHAT, FQNNGV. The CDR3 runs to 18 residues. This chain's CDR3 is CASSLDLYRGLSKNIQYF. CDR3 sequence (DNA): TGTGCCAGCAGCTTAGATCTGTACAGGGGGCTATCCAAAAACATTCAGTACTTC.

V gene TRBV7-2 combines with J gene TRBJ1-5, with 7 bases aligning to TRBD1. The junction had 5 bases not matched to a gene; V was cut back by 3 bases and J by 3 bases. The CDR3 is 15 amino acids. CDR1 and CDR2 (germline): SGHTA, FQGNSA. Here the CDR3 DNA reads TGTGCCAGCAGCTTGGCAGGGGGGACCAATCAGCCCCAGCATTTT. This translates into CASSLAGGTNQPQHF.

The chain links TRBV28 to TRBJ2-7, with D possibly TRBD1 on 6 matching bases. CDR1 MDHEN and CDR2 SYDVKM come from the germline V gene. The CDR3 consists of 15 residues. V lost 3 bases and J 5 bases, leaving 17 bases between the germline ends. The CDR3 loop reads CASSFKGSRGNEQYF. The CDR3 bases are TGTGCCAGCAGTTTTAAAGGTAGCAGGGGAAACGAGCAGTACTTC.

V is TRBV30 and J is TRBJ2-1; D unresolved. This CDR3 is built from 11 residues. In germline, CDR1 is GTSNPN, CDR2 SVGIG (reference sequence). V was clipped by 4 bases and J by 5 bases, with 6 bases between them. This chain's CDR3 is CAWTRNNEQFF. In nucleotides, the CDR3 is TGTGCCTGGACTAGAAACAATGAGCAGTTCTTC.

The J gene is TRBJ2-1, the V gene TRBV5-8; TRBD1 agrees at 11 bases. The CDR3 loop spans 16 amino acids. Germline loops: CDR1 SGHTS, CDR2 YDEGEE. Unmatched junction bases numbered 5, after V lost 4 bases and J lost 2 bases. As DNA, the CDR3 is TGTGCCAGCAGCCTCGGGACAGGGGGACCCTACAATGAGCAGTTCTTC. The encoded protein is CASSLGTGGPYNEQFF.